One sample yielded the 16 T cell receptor beta chains listed below, sequenced in a study of cytotoxic CD8 clonotypes in ibrutinib-treated CLL (dated by TCRdb to the early 2020s). The time point label, as the study defines it: about a year on ibrutinib. The library was obtained by the immunoSEQ multiplex PCR assay. As stored in TCRdb, this immuneACCESS dataset retains in-frame rearrangements with V and J assigned. A fraction of the clones does not appear; measured against another copy, unresolved V genes explain less than half of the discrepancy, and the remainder lacks a known reason. For this sample there are about 200,000 clones; more than 75% appear just once. The ten largest clones capture over 9.5% of the sample. Sequenced here: PBMCs, sampled after 12 months of ibrutinib treatment. Receptors were obtained from a human donor with chronic lymphocytic leukemia.

Comment on this clone: Other DNA sequences in this specimen translate into the identical CDR3. The chain uses TRBV5-1 and TRBJ1-1, with D tentatively TRBD1 (5 bases). Looked up from germline, CDR1 is SGHRS and CDR2 is YFSETQ. V shed 1 base and J shed 4 bases, with 8 bases lying between them. This CDR3 has 13 residues. CDR3 amino acids: CASSLTGGTEAFF. CDR3 bases: TGCGCCAGCAGCTTGACAGGTGGCACTGAAGCTTTCTTT.

The sample holds one count of this clone. The CDR3 region has the DNA TGTGCCAGCAGTTCGGACACCTCTCTGGCCAACGTCCTGACTTTC. Residues: CASSSDTSLANVLTF. The genes are TRBV5-8 and TRBJ2-6; D perhaps matches TRBD1 (5 bases). CDR1 is SGHTS and CDR2 is YDEGEE in the germline V gene. The CDR3 has 15 amino acids. V gave up 5 bases and J gave up 6 bases, with 15 bases separating them.

The rearrangement uses TRBV10-1 and TRBJ1-1; D is uncertain. The V end was cut by 4 bases, the J end by 0 bases, with 9 bases between. Germline V gene sequence: CDR1 WNHNN, CDR2 SYGVQD (reference sequence). This CDR3 spans 14 amino acids. The CDR3 loop is CASSAGTMNTEAFF. Written as DNA, the CDR3 is TGCGCCAGCAGTGCGGGAACCATGAACACTGAAGCTTTCTTT.

CDR3 coding DNA: TGTGCCAGCAGTGAAGCCGGCCCGGATGGCTACACCTTC. Protein sequence: CASSEAGPDGYTF. J is TRBJ1-2 and V is TRBV6-1; D unresolved. The germline V gene has CDR1 MNHNS and CDR2 SASEGT. The CDR3 is made up of 13 amino acids. With 0 bases removed from V and 6 bases from J, the gap between germline ends came to 8 bases.

The chain has TRBV11-2 and TRBJ2-7; D possibly uses TRBD1 or TRBD2 (5 bases each). Germline CDR1 and CDR2: SGHAT and FQNNGV. Trimming removed 4 bases at V and 2 bases at J, with 12 bases between. The CDR3 is 14 amino acids. CDR3 DNA: TGTGCCAGCAGCTGGTCTGGGGGTCCCTACGAGCAGTACTTC. This translates into CASSWSGGPYEQYF.

This clone was seen once. The chain joins TRBV28 to TRBJ2-1; 7 bases agree with TRBD2. V shed 1 base and J 6 bases; nucleotides not matched to a gene: 6. The CDR3 has 15 amino acids. CDR1 and CDR2 (germline): MDHEN, SYDVKM. The CDR3 is CASSLYGLGLNEQFF. The CDR3 bases are TGTGCCAGCAGTTTATACGGACTAGGACTCAATGAGCAGTTCTTC.

The V call is TRBV7-2, the J call TRBJ1-3; D not resolved. CDR3 length equals 14 residues. Trimming removed 2 bases from V and 4 bases from J, with 9 bases in between. Germline assignment: CDR1 SGHTA and CDR2 FQGNSA. The CDR3 sequence is CASSLMNGGNTIYF. In DNA, the CDR3 is TGTGCCAGCAGCTTAATGAACGGCGGAAACACCATATATTTT.

The J gene is TRBJ2-5, the V gene TRBV29-1; TRBD1 matches at 8 bases. CDR1 is SQVTM, CDR2 ANQGSEA, per germline. J gave up 0 bases and V 6 bases, and 3 bases lay outside the gene matches. The CDR3 covers 13 residues. The CDR3 DNA follows: TGCAGCGTCTGGACAGGGTACCAAGAGACCCAGTACTTC. Its translation is CSVWTGYQETQYF.

The chain employs TRBV5-1 and TRBJ2-7; weak D call: TRBD2 (6 bases). The germline V gene encodes CDR1 SGHRS and CDR2 YFSETQ. The CDR3 length is 12 residues. Trimming shortened V by 4 bases and J by 4 bases, and 9 bases separated the two germline ends. CDR3 bases: TGCGCCAGCAGCGCCCGGGGGTACGAGCAGTACTTC. Protein sequence: CASSARGYEQYF.

The chain recombines TRBV5-1 with TRBJ2-3; possibly TRBD1 or TRBD2 for D (5 bases each). V shed 4 bases and J shed 6 bases, with 15 bases lying between them. Germline lookup yields CDR1 SGHRS and CDR2 YFSETQ. This CDR3 has 14 amino acids. Written as DNA, the CDR3 is TGCGCCAGCAGCAGCGGCAGGGTGGGGGATACGCAGTATTTT. This translates into CASSSGRVGDTQYF.

The genes are TRBV5-1 and TRBJ1-1, with a possible D match to TRBD1 (5 bases). With 1 base removed from V and 0 bases from J, the gap between germline ends came to 13 bases. CDR3 length: 16 residues. The germline V gene encodes CDR1 SGHRS and CDR2 YFSETQ. The CDR3 loop reads CASSLNVGGMNTEAFF. In DNA, the CDR3 is TGCGCCAGCAGCTTGAATGTTGGGGGTATGAACACTGAAGCTTTCTTT.

The CDR3 here is CASTPVGSGNTIYF. Written as DNA, the CDR3 is TGTGCCAGTACCCCAGTCGGCTCTGGAAACACCATATATTTT. This chain joins TRBV19 and TRBJ1-3; D is undetermined. The CDR3 covers 14 residues. The germline V gene encodes CDR1 LNHDA and CDR2 SQIVND (reference sequence). The ends were cut back, 7 bases at V and 0 bases at J, with 10 bases in the middle.

This clone was seen once. The V call is TRBV14, the J call TRBJ2-7; D perhaps matches TRBD1 (7 bases). Germline CDR1 and CDR2: SGHDN and FVKESK. Trimming stripped 3 bases from V and 2 bases from J, with 17 bases between. This CDR3 has 16 residues. This CDR3 is CASSQGGTVIPYEQYF. CDR3 coding DNA: TGTGCCAGCAGCCAGGGCGGGACAGTCATCCCCTACGAGCAGTACTTC.

The chain couples TRBV9 to TRBJ2-1; D unresolved. The CDR3 covers 14 residues. The V gene lost 1 base and the J gene lost 6 bases, with 11 bases spanning the gap. Germline V lookup: CDR1 SGDLS, CDR2 YYNGEE. CDR3 residues: CASSVSPEGNEQFF. In nucleotides, the CDR3 is TGTGCCAGCAGCGTATCCCCGGAAGGCAATGAGCAGTTCTTC.

The V and J genes are TRBV5-4 and TRBJ2-2; no firm D call. Trimming stripped 4 bases from V and 6 bases from J, with 7 bases between. This CDR3 region has 12 residues. Germline V gene lookup returns CDR1 SGHNT and CDR2 YYREEE (reference sequence). The CDR3: CASSTRAGELFF. The CDR3 bases are TGTGCCAGCAGCACCCGTGCCGGGGAGCTGTTTTTT.

This clone was counted a few times. The chain uses TRBV29-1 and TRBJ2-5; the D gene is possibly TRBD2 (5 bases). V gave up 5 bases and J gave up 4 bases, with 11 bases separating them. The germline V gene has CDR1 SQVTM and CDR2 ANQGSEA. CDR3 size: 12 residues. CDR3 bases: TGCAGCGTTAGTAGTGGGAGAGAGACCCAGTACTTC. As protein: CSVSSGRETQYF.